This paragraph reports one T cell receptor beta chain. Its specificity is unknown. The CDR3 spans 13 residues. The germline gives CDR1 MNHEY, CDR2 SVGAGI. Trimming left V 7 bases short and J 7 bases short, with 13 bases between. Clones were read by immunoSEQ multiplex PCR, and TCRdb kept only the in-frame ones, dropping some. Here the sample spans approximately 60,000 clones, 65% to 85% being singletons. These data originate in a study of T cell responses to AZD1222 COVID-19 vaccine. General study results and limits: Targeting of unmutated variant regions was reportedly seen in nearly half of spike-specific TCRs. Spike was spanned by vaccine-associated CD4 TCRs, with dominance at 160-218 and 743-854. Among those given AZD1222, only six were seropositive at baseline.

V usage is TRBV6-5 and J usage is TRBJ1-4; a possible D gene is TRBD1 (6 bases). The sample was peripheral blood, taken on day 0 of AZD1222 vaccination. This receptor was identified in an adult in good health. CDR3 sequence: CASNPDRSEKLFF. The CDR3 DNA reads as TGTGCCAGCAATCCGGACAGAAGTGAAAAACTGTTTTTT.